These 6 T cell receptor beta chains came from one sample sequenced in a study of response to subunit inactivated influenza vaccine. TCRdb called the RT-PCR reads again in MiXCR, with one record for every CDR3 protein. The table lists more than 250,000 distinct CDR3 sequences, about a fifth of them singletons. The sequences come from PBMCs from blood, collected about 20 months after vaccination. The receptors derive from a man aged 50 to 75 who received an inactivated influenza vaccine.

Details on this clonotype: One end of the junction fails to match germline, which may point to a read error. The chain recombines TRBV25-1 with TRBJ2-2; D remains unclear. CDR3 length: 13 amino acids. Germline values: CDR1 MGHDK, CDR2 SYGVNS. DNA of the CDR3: TGTGCCAGCAGTGCCACGAACACCAGGGAGCTGTTTTTT. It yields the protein CASSATNTRELFF.

The CDR3 loop reads CASSYGRDYNEQFF. For the CDR3, the DNA is TGTGCCAGCAGCTATGGCAGGGACTACAATGAGCAGTTCTTC. The rearrangement links TRBV27 to TRBJ2-1; D is perhaps TRBD1 (5 bases). This CDR3 is 14 amino acids long. V shed 6 bases and J shed 3 bases, with 12 bases lying between them. The V gene's germline CDR1 is MNHEY and CDR2 SMNVEV (reference sequence).

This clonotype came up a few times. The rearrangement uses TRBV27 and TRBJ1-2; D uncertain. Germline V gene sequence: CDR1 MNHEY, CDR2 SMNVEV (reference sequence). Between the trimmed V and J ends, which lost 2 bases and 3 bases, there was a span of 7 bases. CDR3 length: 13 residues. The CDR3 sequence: CASSLKGYYGYTF. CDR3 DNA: TGTGCCAGCAGTTTAAAGGGATACTATGGCTACACCTTC.

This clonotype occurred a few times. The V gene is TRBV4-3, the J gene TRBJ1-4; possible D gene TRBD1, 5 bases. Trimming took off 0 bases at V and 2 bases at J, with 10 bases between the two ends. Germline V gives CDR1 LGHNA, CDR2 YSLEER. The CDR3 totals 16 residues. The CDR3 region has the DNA TGCGCCAGCAGCCAAGACTGGACATCTACTAATGAAAAACTGTTTTTT. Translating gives CASSQDWTSTNEKLFF.

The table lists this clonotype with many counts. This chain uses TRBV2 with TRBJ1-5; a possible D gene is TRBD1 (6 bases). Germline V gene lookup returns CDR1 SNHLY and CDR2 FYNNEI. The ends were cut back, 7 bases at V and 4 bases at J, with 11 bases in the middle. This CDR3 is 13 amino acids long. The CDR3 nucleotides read TGTGCCAGCACGGCAGGGGCAAATCAGCCCCAGCATTTT. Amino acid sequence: CASTAGANQPQHF.

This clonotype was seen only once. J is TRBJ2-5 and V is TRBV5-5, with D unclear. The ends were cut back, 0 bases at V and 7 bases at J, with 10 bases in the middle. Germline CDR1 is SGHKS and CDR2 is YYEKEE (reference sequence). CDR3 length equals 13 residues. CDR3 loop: CASSLAGFGTQYF. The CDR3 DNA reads TGTGCCAGCAGCTTGGCCGGGTTCGGGACCCAGTACTTC.